Detailed here is one T cell receptor (beta chain). Antigen: not known. Germline CDR1 and CDR2: ENHRY and SYGVKD. The trim removed 6 bases at V and 4 bases at J, leaving 4 bases unmatched. The CDR3 sequence is 13 residues long. The data derive from a study of response to subunit inactivated influenza vaccine. General observations from the study: The authors suggested that few new T cells are recruited per seasonal influenza vaccination.

TCRdb independently ran MiXCR on the RT-PCR reads; one entry per CDR3 protein. This table has fewer than 400,000 distinct CDR3 sequences, 21% appearing once. The chain is built from TRBV10-3 and TRBJ2-5, with TRBD1 identical over 8 bases. The sequence came from a man aged 45 to 70 who received an inactivated influenza vaccine. Material: PBMCs from blood, obtained 21 months after vaccination. The CDR3 DNA reads as TGTGCCATCAGGGCCGGGACAGGAGAGACCCAGTACTTC. This gives the protein CAIRAGTGETQYF.